This T cell receptor (beta chain) comes out of a study of Graves' ophthalmopathy and Graves' hyperthyroidism. Beta-chain TCR CDR3 regions were amplified from RNA transcripts. HTBI primers primed a first-round RT-PCR, and a second-round multiplex PCR followed. One entry per CDR3 protein results from TCRdb running MiXCR on the multiplex PCR reads. The sample consists of approximately 160,000 distinct CDR3 sequences, 35% to 50% of them appearing once. This clonotype showed up many times. Other autoimmune diseases, uncontrolled infections, pregnancy or lactation ruled patients out of participation. The V gene's germline CDR1 is SGHRS and CDR2 YFSETQ. This CDR3 is 14 amino acids long. The V segment lost 3 bases and the J segment 2 bases; nucleotides outside the gene matches: 5.

The sequencing sample was made of peripheral blood. The chain couples TRBV5-1 to TRBJ2-7; 7 bases agree with TRBD1. The TCR was taken from a man younger than 40 with Graves' ophthalmopathy. As DNA, the CDR3 is TGCGCCAGCAGCTGGACAGGCGCTGCCTACGAGCAGTACTTC. The encoded protein is CASSWTGAAYEQYF.